A single sample gave rise to the 12 T cell receptor beta chains below, sequenced in a study of response to subunit inactivated influenza vaccine listed by TCRdb under 2018. Preparation of the library involved RT-PCR. Reads for this sample came from an Illumina HiSeq 2500. TCRdb itself trimmed the public reads at Q25 with fastp, ran MiXCR and retained productive beta chains. CDR3 protein duplicates are merged, each entry listing the most common genes and DNA. Counted in this sample were around 580,000 distinct CDR3 sequences; about an eighth of them appeared once. The ten largest clonotypes hold 10% of the sample. The specimen was PBMCs from blood, collected on the day of vaccination. These TCRs come from a man between 50 and 59 years old who received an inactivated influenza vaccine. Donor details come from another sample of the same person, matched by shared clones.

The CDR3 DNA sequence: TGCAGTGCTAGAAGGGAATTGGCCTACGAGCAGTACTTC. The encoded protein is CSARRELAYEQYF. J is TRBJ2-7 and V is TRBV20-1; D not certain. CDR1 and CDR2 from the germline V gene are DFQATT and SNEGSKA (reference sequence). This CDR3 is built from 13 residues. Trimming took 2 bases from V and 2 from J, leaving 10 bases between them.

The V gene is TRBV19, the J gene TRBJ1-3; no clear D. V lost 6 bases and J lost 0, with 12 bases in between. The CDR3 covers 15 residues. CDR1 and CDR2 from the germline V gene are LNHDA and SQIVND (reference sequence). The CDR3 spells CASSTGPNSGNTIYF. The CDR3 region has the DNA TGTGCCAGTAGCACCGGGCCTAACTCTGGAAACACCATATATTTT.

The chain links TRBV7-7 to TRBJ2-1; D is perhaps TRBD1 (6 bases). Trimming took 1 base from V and 5 from J, leaving 12 bases between them. Germline-derived CDR1 and CDR2 are SSHAT and FNYEAQ (reference sequence). The CDR3 is 15 residues long. The CDR3 DNA is TGTGCCAGCAGCTTAGAACAGGGTGGGCACAATGAGCAGTTCTTC. Its translation: CASSLEQGGHNEQFF.

Only a few counts were recorded for this clonotype. This chain uses TRBV11-1 with TRBJ2-1, with 10 bases lining up with TRBD2. V dropped 6 bases and J dropped 4; count of bases not matched to a gene: 18. CDR3 size: 19 residues. The germline CDR1 and CDR2 sequences are SGHAT and FQDESV (reference sequence). The CDR3 region is CASSLLSGRATGEYNEQFF. The CDR3 DNA reads as TGTGCCAGCAGTCTACTAAGCGGGAGGGCCACCGGGGAATACAATGAGCAGTTCTTC. Combining the CDR3 with reference TRBV11-1 and TRBJ2-1 gives the whole variable domain EAEVAQSPRYKITEKSQAVAFWCDPISGHATLYWYRQILGQGPELLVQFQDESVVDDSQLPKDRFSAERLKGVDSTLKIQPAELGDSAMYLCASSLLSGRATGEYNEQFFGPGTRLTVL.

This clonotype turned up a few times. The chain combines TRBV24-1 with TRBJ2-5; TRBD1 is a possible D gene (5 bases). The germline V and J ends were trimmed by 1 base and 4 bases, with 15 bases remaining between them. The CDR3 is 16 amino acids. The germline V gene has CDR1 KGHDR and CDR2 SFDVKD. Written as DNA, the CDR3 is TGTGCCACCAGTGATTTCAAAGGGGCCGGGTCAGAGACCCAGTACTTC. Encoded protein: CATSDFKGAGSETQYF.

This clonotype was detected only a few times. V gene TRBV7-9 combines with J gene TRBJ2-2; TRBD1 matches 9 bases. V was clipped by 1 base and J by 0 bases; unmatched bases: 0. This CDR3 contains 16 residues. Per the germline V gene, CDR1 is SEHNR and CDR2 is FQNEAQ (reference sequence). The CDR3 spells CASSLGTGANTGELFF. DNA of the CDR3: TGTGCCAGCAGCTTAGGGACAGGGGCGAACACCGGGGAGCTGTTTTTT.

The chain links TRBV5-1 to TRBJ2-2, with D unclear. The CDR3 has 15 residues. Germline CDR1 is SGHRS and CDR2 is YFSETQ. With 2 bases removed from V and 0 bases from J, the gap between germline ends came to 8 bases. CDR3 amino acids: CASSLSAANTGELFF. In DNA form, the CDR3 reads TGCGCCAGCAGCTTAAGCGCAGCGAACACCGGGGAGCTGTTTTTT.

This clonotype was counted many times. The rearrangement joins TRBV5-1 to TRBJ2-6; D uncertain. V shed 0 bases and J shed 0 bases, with 4 bases lying between them. From germline, CDR1 is SGHRS and CDR2 YFSETQ. The CDR3 spans 15 residues. This CDR3 is CASSLDNSGANVLTF. For the CDR3, the DNA is TGCGCCAGCAGCTTGGACAACTCTGGGGCCAACGTCCTGACTTTC.

This clonotype was seen only a few times. The CDR3 is CASSYDGRVSYEQYF. In DNA form, the CDR3 reads TGTGCCAGCAGTTACGATGGCAGGGTTTCCTACGAGCAGTACTTC. The genes are TRBV6-5 and TRBJ2-7; TRBD1 might be the D (5 bases). This CDR3 spans 15 amino acids. The V and J ends lost 2 bases and 1 base respectively, with 12 bases between them. Germline V gives CDR1 MNHEY, CDR2 SVGAGI.

This clonotype was counted many times. V and J are TRBV15 and TRBJ1-6; D uncertain. This CDR3 contains 12 residues. The V gene lost 0 bases and the J gene lost 7 bases, with 1 base spanning the gap. Germline V lookup: CDR1 LNHNV, CDR2 YYDKDF (reference sequence). CDR3 sequence reads: CATSRENSPLHF. The CDR3 DNA follows: TGTGCCACCAGCAGAGAAAATTCACCCCTCCACTTT.

Many counts were recorded for this clonotype. The chain is built from TRBV20-1 and TRBJ2-1, with D possibly matching TRBD2 (6 bases). V lost 1 base and J 0 bases, leaving 13 bases between the germline ends. The CDR3 length is 16 residues. Germline-derived CDR1 and CDR2 are DFQATT and SNEGSKA (reference sequence). In DNA, the CDR3 is TGCAGTGCTAGAGTCCTAGGGAGGAGCTCCTACAATGAGCAGTTCTTC. It codes for CSARVLGRSSYNEQFF.

This clonotype has just a few counts. The chain has TRBV7-2 and TRBJ2-3, with D possibly being TRBD1 or TRBD2 (6 bases each). The V end was cut by 5 bases, the J end by 10 bases, with 13 bases between. Per germline, CDR1 SGHTA and CDR2 FQGNSA. The CDR3 contains 12 residues. For the CDR3, the DNA is TGTGCCAGCAGCGTCCCCCGGGGGCCGCAGTATTTT. Translation: CASSVPRGPQYF.